This T cell receptor (beta chain) was profiled in a study of PD-1 blockade in classical Hodgkin lymphoma. Noted time point: newly diagnosed, previously untreated cHL patient sample. Magnetic depletion of unwanted cells isolated CD4+ T cells from thawed PBMCs. TCRdb's copy holds only in-frame clones and misses some; the assay was immunoSEQ multiplex PCR. The data contain more than 30,000 clones, about 85% of them singletons. J lost 8 bases, V lost 1 base, and 3 bases had no gene match. The germline gives CDR1 SGHVS, CDR2 FQNEAQ. The CDR3 runs to 14 residues. V gene TRBV7-8 combines with J gene TRBJ1-4; 8 positions match TRBD1. This receptor was obtained from a human donor with classical Hodgkin lymphoma. The sample taken for sequencing was CD4+ T cells from blood. DNA for the CDR3: TGTGCCAGCAGCTTAGACAGGGGGTCCGAAAAACTGTTTTTT. This encodes CASSLDRGSEKLFF.